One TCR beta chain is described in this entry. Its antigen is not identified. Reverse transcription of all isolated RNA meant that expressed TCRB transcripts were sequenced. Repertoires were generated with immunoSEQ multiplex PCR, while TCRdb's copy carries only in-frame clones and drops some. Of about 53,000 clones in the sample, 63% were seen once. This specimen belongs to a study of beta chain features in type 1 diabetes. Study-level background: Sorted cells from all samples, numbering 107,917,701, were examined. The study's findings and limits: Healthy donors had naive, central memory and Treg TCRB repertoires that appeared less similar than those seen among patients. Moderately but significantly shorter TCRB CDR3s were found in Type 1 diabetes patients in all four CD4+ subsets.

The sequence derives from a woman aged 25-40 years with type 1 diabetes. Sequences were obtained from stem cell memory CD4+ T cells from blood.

DNA for the CDR3: TGTGCCAGCAGCTCCCGGGGTGGCTCACCCAACAATGAGCAGTTCTTC. This sequence encodes CASSSRGGSPNNEQFF. The chain carries TRBV7-2 and TRBJ2-1, with D maybe TRBD2 (5 bases). The V and J ends lost 4 bases and 5 bases respectively, with 18 bases between them. The germline CDR1 and CDR2 sequences are SGHTA and FQGNSA. The CDR3 contains 16 residues.